This T cell receptor (beta chain) was documented in a study of T-cell memory formation after mild COVID-19. Regarding the study as a whole: Confirmation was lacking for SARS-CoV-2 specificity of second-wave clones that peaked on day 37. Cross-reactive memory seemingly joined, as some responding clones were found in pre-infection memory.

Comment on this clonotype: The antigen is not known.

The 5'RACE method, run with constant-segment primers, produced TCR alpha and TCR beta cDNA libraries (carrying sample barcodes and UMIs). In TCRdb, the 5' RACE reads were re-called with MiXCR into one record per CDR3 protein. The table lists about 320,000 distinct CDR3 sequences, roughly an eighth of them singletons. Germline V gene sequence: CDR1 SEHNR, CDR2 FQNEAQ (reference sequence). Trimming pared 8 bases from V and 0 bases from J, leaving 12 bases between. The CDR3 is 14 amino acids. Specimen: PBMCs or a T cell subset sorted from them (not recorded which). V is TRBV7-9 and J is TRBJ2-3; D unclear. This TCR came from a man between 18 and 35 years old who had mild COVID-19 (a few samples of this study predate the infection). Cell type and time point are not known. DNA for the CDR3: TGTGCCAGCGGATCGATTACTAGCACAGATACGCAGTATTTT. This gives the protein CASGSITSTDTQYF.